The 28 T cell receptor beta chains below come from one sample, sequenced in a study of CD8 T cells in ankylosing spondylitis. The study's findings and limits: For ankylosing spondylitis blood, a TCR beta motif of seven to nine highly homologous variants appeared characteristic.

Which antigens these TCRs recognize remains unknown. TCRdb reprocessed the 5' RACE reads via MiXCR and lists one record per CDR3 protein. The sample yields 500,000 to 550,000 distinct CDR3 sequences, approximately 11% seen once. The sequencing sample was made of blood, either unsorted or a sorted T cell fraction (not recorded which). The receptors shown here come from a male donor with ankylosing spondylitis.

This clonotype appeared a few times. The chain carries TRBV24-1 and TRBJ2-2; 7 bases are a match to TRBD2. The CDR3 runs to 14 residues. The V segment lost 8 bases and the J segment 4 bases; nucleotides outside the gene matches: 6. CDR1 is KGHDR and CDR2 is SFDVKD in the germline V gene. The CDR3 region is CATNPGGSTGELFF. In DNA, the CDR3 is TGTGCCACCAACCCCGGGGGGTCCACCGGGGAGCTGTTTTTT.

The chain recombines TRBV10-3 with TRBJ1-4; possibly TRBD1 for D (5 bases). Germline CDR1 and CDR2: ENHRY and SYGVKD. The CDR3 has 16 residues. The V end was cut by 5 bases, the J end by 3 bases, with 16 bases between. The CDR3 spells CAISQPGRAANEKLFF. In DNA form, the CDR3 reads TGTGCCATCAGTCAACCAGGGCGGGCGGCTAATGAAAAACTGTTTTTT.

V and J are TRBV30 and TRBJ1-2, with a weak D call TRBD1 (5 bases). This CDR3 region has 12 residues. Germline V CDR1 and CDR2: GTSNPN, SVGIG (reference sequence). V was cut by 2 bases and J by 7 bases, with 11 bases left in between. CDR3 region: CAWSYVGGGYTF. The CDR3 nucleotides are TGTGCCTGGAGTTACGTGGGGGGTGGCTACACCTTC.

This clonotype occurred a few times. The chain combines TRBV5-1 with TRBJ2-3, with TRBD2 identical over 8 bases. Looked up from germline, CDR1 is SGHRS and CDR2 is YFSETQ. This CDR3 comprises 15 residues. J gave up 3 bases and V 5 bases, and 8 bases lay outside the gene matches. CDR3 DNA: TGCGCCAGCAGAGCGAGCGGGAGTGCTACAGATACGCAGTATTTT. This sequence encodes CASRASGSATDTQYF.

The V gene is TRBV10-3, the J gene TRBJ1-4, with 10 positions matching TRBD1. V was clipped by 4 bases and J by 0 bases; unmatched bases: 2. The CDR3 loop spans 16 amino acids. The germline gives CDR1 ENHRY, CDR2 SYGVKD. The CDR3, as DNA: TGTGCCATCAGTGCTGGACAGGGGGCAACTAATGAAAAACTGTTTTTT. Its protein product is CAISAGQGATNEKLFF.

V gene TRBV24-1 combines with J gene TRBJ1-2; D gene uncertain. Between the trimmed V and J ends, which lost 6 bases and 7 bases, there was a span of 14 bases. The CDR3 extends over 13 amino acids. Germline V gives CDR1 KGHDR, CDR2 SFDVKD. This CDR3 reads CATSPRRGSGYTF. As DNA, the CDR3 is TGTGCCACCAGTCCCCGGAGAGGCTCTGGCTACACCTTC.

The chain couples TRBV29-1 to TRBJ2-5, with D hard to call. Per the germline V gene, CDR1 is SQVTM and CDR2 is ANQGSEA. The CDR3 length is 12 residues. V lost 7 bases and J 2 bases, leaving 11 bases between the germline ends. CDR3: CSAALQQETQYF. The DNA for the CDR3 is TGCAGCGCGGCCCTCCAACAAGAGACCCAGTACTTC.

This chain uses TRBV20-1 with TRBJ1-1, with TRBD1 matching 7 bases. CDR3 length equals 12 residues. V was clipped by 4 bases and J by 4 bases; unmatched bases: 3. From germline, CDR1 is DFQATT and CDR2 SNEGSKA (reference sequence). Here the CDR3 DNA reads TGCAGTGCTACGGACAGGTTCACTGAAGCTTTCTTT. Amino acids: CSATDRFTEAFF.

This clonotype has a handful of counts. CDR3 coding DNA: TGTGCCAGCAGCTTAGATCGGGTGGAAACCTACGAGCAGTACTTC. Protein product: CASSLDRVETYEQYF. The gene calls are TRBV11-2 and TRBJ2-7; the D is unclear. Germline V gene lookup returns CDR1 SGHAT and CDR2 FQNNGV. Trimming removed 0 bases at V and 2 bases at J, with 11 bases between. The CDR3 totals 15 residues.

The table lists this clonotype with a few counts. The rearrangement uses TRBV27 and TRBJ2-3; 10 bases agree with TRBD2. The CDR3 totals 17 residues. V gave up 8 bases and J gave up 0 bases; unmatched junction bases: 11. Looked up from germline, CDR1 is MNHEY and CDR2 is SMNVEV (reference sequence). The CDR3 loop reads CASSLAGNPPSTDTQYF. The DNA for the CDR3 is TGTGCCAGCTCACTAGCGGGAAATCCCCCAAGCACAGATACGCAGTATTTT.

The chain joins TRBV5-1 to TRBJ2-1, with D perhaps given as TRBD1 or TRBD2 (5 bases each). CDR1 SGHRS and CDR2 YFSETQ come from the germline V gene. The V gene lost 0 bases and the J gene lost 7 bases, with 17 bases spanning the gap. CDR3 size: 16 residues. The CDR3 region is CASSLVLESWGNEQFF. CDR3 DNA sequence: TGCGCCAGCAGCTTGGTCCTGGAGTCCTGGGGGAATGAGCAGTTCTTC. Full variable domain (missing parts from reference TRBV5-1 and TRBJ2-1): KAGVTQTPRYLIKTRGQQVTLSCSPISGHRSVSWYQQTPGQGLQFLFEYFSETQRNKGNFPGRFSGRQFSNSRSEMNVSTLELGDSALYLCASSLVLESWGNEQFFGPGTRLTVL.

This clonotype appeared a few times. The V gene is TRBV20-1, the J gene TRBJ2-1; TRBD2 matches 11 bases. The CDR3 length is 16 residues. The germline V gene has CDR1 DFQATT and CDR2 SNEGSKA (reference sequence). The V gene end was trimmed by 0 bases and the J gene end by 4 bases; junction bases not matched to a gene: 5. The CDR3 DNA follows: TGCAGTGCTAGAGATGTGCGGACTAGCGGGTACAATGAGCAGTTCTTC. It yields the protein CSARDVRTSGYNEQFF.

Within the sample, this clonotype is medium-sized. J is TRBJ2-3 and V is TRBV15; a possible D gene is TRBD1 (6 bases). V lost 5 bases, J lost 1 base, and 19 bases lay in between. The CDR3 consists of 17 residues. Per the germline V gene, CDR1 is LNHNV and CDR2 is YYDKDF (reference sequence). The CDR3, as DNA: TGTGCCACCAGCCGACAGGCGGTGGGGGCTGGCACAGATACGCAGTATTTT. This codes for CATSRQAVGAGTDTQYF.

This clonotype appeared a few times. This chain uses TRBV20-1 with TRBJ2-1; D possibly corresponds to TRBD2 (6 bases). Germline V gives CDR1 DFQATT, CDR2 SNEGSKA (reference sequence). Between the trimmed V and J ends, which lost 6 bases and 3 bases, there was a span of 21 bases. The length of the CDR3 is 16 residues. CDR3 nucleotides: TGCAGTGCGCCCCTTGACGGCGGGACTTTCTACAATGAGCAGTTCTTC. It yields the protein CSAPLDGGTFYNEQFF.

This sequence joins TRBV24-1 and TRBJ2-3; D is uncertain. This CDR3 is 13 amino acids long. Germline CDR1 and CDR2: KGHDR and SFDVKD. The V and J ends lost 10 bases and 2 bases respectively, with 12 bases between them. DNA for the CDR3: TGTGCCACAAGGTCGTCTTCCACAGATACGCAGTATTTT. Translation: CATRSSSTDTQYF.

The table lists this clonotype with many counts. The chain carries TRBV12-3 or TRBV12-4 and TRBJ2-1; perhaps D is TRBD1 or TRBD2 (6 bases each). V lost 8 bases to trimming and J lost 5 bases, with 13 bases between them. The CDR3 covers 13 residues. CDR3 in amino acids: CASGGGSHNEQFF. The CDR3, as DNA: TGTGCCAGCGGAGGGGGGAGCCACAATGAGCAGTTCTTC.

This clonotype was detected a few times. The chain carries TRBV5-1 and TRBJ2-1; either TRBD1 or TRBD2 may supply D (5 bases each). CDR1 and CDR2 (germline): SGHRS, YFSETQ. The germline V and J ends were trimmed by 3 bases and 2 bases, with 12 bases remaining between them. CDR3 length: 15 amino acids. The CDR3 coding sequence is TGCGCCAGCAGCTCTGGGACCGCTCCCTACAATGAGCAGTTCTTC. Its translation: CASSSGTAPYNEQFF.

This clonotype was observed a handful of times. The rearrangement links TRBV20-1 to TRBJ2-1; TRBD2 agrees at 8 bases. The CDR3 extends over 14 amino acids. The V gene's germline CDR1 is DFQATT and CDR2 SNEGSKA (reference sequence). The ends lost 6 bases at V and 6 bases at J; junction bases unmatched: 10. The CDR3 spells CSAALADWSNEQFF. For the CDR3, the DNA is TGCAGTGCGGCACTAGCGGACTGGAGCAATGAGCAGTTCTTC.

This clonotype has more than one count but fewer than ten. DNA for the CDR3: TGTGCCAGCAGCGTAGGACCGAGCAATCAGCCCCAGCATTTT. Protein: CASSVGPSNQPQHF. This chain uses TRBV9 with TRBJ1-5; D is ambiguous. CDR1 and CDR2 from the germline V gene are SGDLS and YYNGEE. There are 14 residues in the CDR3. Trimming took off 0 bases at V and 1 base at J, with 5 bases between the two ends.

This clonotype was observed a handful of times. The CDR3 sequence: CASSLRTGGFEQFF. CDR3 nucleotides: TGTGCCAGCAGTTTGCGGACAGGGGGCTTTGAGCAGTTCTTC. The V and J genes are TRBV12-3 or TRBV12-4 and TRBJ2-1; 11 bases are a match to TRBD1. With 3 bases clipped from V and 9 bases from J, the junction kept 4 bases outside the gene matches. The CDR3 totals 14 residues.

This clonotype was seen more than once but under ten times. CDR3 DNA: TGTGCCAGCAGTGTGGAGGGGAAGGGCACCGGGGAGCTGTTTTTT. Its protein is CASSVEGKGTGELFF. This sequence joins TRBV2 and TRBJ2-2, with D possibly TRBD2 on 6 matching bases. The CDR3 runs to 15 residues. Germline-derived CDR1 and CDR2 are SNHLY and FYNNEI. V was pared by 4 bases and J by 4 bases, with 13 bases between.

This clonotype was counted only a few times. The chain couples TRBV5-6 to TRBJ2-1, with D tentatively TRBD2 (5 bases). Per the germline V gene, CDR1 is SGHDT and CDR2 is YYEEEE. V gave up 1 base and J gave up 3 bases, with 8 bases separating them. This CDR3 is 14 amino acids long. CDR3 coding DNA: TGTGCCAGCAGCTTGAGAGGGATCTACAATGAGCAGTTCTTC. The encoded protein is CASSLRGIYNEQFF.

V usage is TRBV5-1 and J usage is TRBJ2-3; D not certain. CDR1 and CDR2 (germline): SGHRS, YFSETQ. Deletions cut 0 bases from V and 6 bases from J, with 23 bases between. This CDR3 region has 18 residues. CDR3 region: CASSLGPLPPLTHDTQYF. The CDR3 DNA reads as TGCGCCAGCAGCTTGGGTCCCCTTCCACCCCTGACACACGATACGCAGTATTTT.

This rearrangement joins TRBV24-1 to TRBJ1-5; D is unresolved. The CDR3 spans 13 residues. V was cut by 3 bases and J by 5 bases, with 7 bases left in between. Germline V gene sequence: CDR1 KGHDR, CDR2 SFDVKD. The CDR3 nucleotides read TGTGCCACCAGTGATGGGAGGTATCAGCCCCAGCATTTT. Translation: CATSDGRYQPQHF.

This chain joins TRBV9 and TRBJ2-1; D remains unclear. CDR1 and CDR2 (germline): SGDLS, YYNGEE. V lost 3 bases and J lost 9, with 10 bases in between. CDR3 length: 12 residues. The CDR3 here is CASSDRSSEQFF. CDR3 DNA: TGTGCCAGCAGCGACCGCTCGAGTGAGCAGTTCTTC. The full variable domain, its missing parts supplied by reference TRBV9 and TRBJ2-1, is DSGVTQTPKHLITATGQRVTLRCSPRSGDLSVYWYQQSLDQGLQFLIQYYNGEERAKGNILERFSAQQFPDLHSELNLSSLELGDSALYFCASSDRSSEQFFGPGTRLTVL.

This clonotype has just a few counts. The V and J genes are TRBV11-2 and TRBJ2-1, with a possible D match to TRBD2 (5 bases). Germline V CDR1 and CDR2: SGHAT, FQNNGV. Trimming stripped 4 bases from V and 0 bases from J, with 10 bases between. CDR3 length: 15 residues. Here the CDR3 reads CASSSMGSSYNEQFF. CDR3 nucleotide sequence: TGTGCCAGCAGCTCCATGGGGAGCTCCTACAATGAGCAGTTCTTC.

The chain combines TRBV7-9 with TRBJ2-1; D unresolved. The germline gives CDR1 SEHNR, CDR2 FQNEAQ (reference sequence). V was shortened by 1 base and J by 5 bases, with 6 bases between the two germline ends. CDR3 length: 13 amino acids. The CDR3 bases are TGTGCCAGCAGCTTAGGCAACAACAATGAGCAGTTCTTC. It encodes CASSLGNNNEQFF.

In this sample, this clonotype turned up many times. The CDR3 DNA is TGTGCCAGCATTGACGGGGCCCTCACCGGGGAGCTGTTTTTT. As protein: CASIDGALTGELFF. The chain combines TRBV2 with TRBJ2-2; D possibly matches TRBD1 or TRBD2 (5 bases each). Germline V gene lookup returns CDR1 SNHLY and CDR2 FYNNEI. The CDR3 runs to 14 residues. With 7 bases removed from V and 4 bases from J, the gap between germline ends came to 13 bases.